This record concerns one T cell receptor (beta chain) sequence. Its antigen is undetermined. This sample was taken from a study of blood T cells in healthy people across ages. Notes on the study in general: The recorded TCR beta diversity per million T cells decreased in a roughly linear manner with age.

With a J-beta primer mix and a sample-barcoded 5' primer, a second PCR ran roughly 6 to 11 cycles. TCRdb re-derived calls from the 5' RACE reads in MiXCR, one entry per CDR3 protein. The table has around 1,000,000 distinct CDR3 sequences, around 27% seen once; the top ten hold around 0.7%. Isolated per sample were at least 6.5 million PBMCs. The V gene lost 3 bases and the J gene lost 5 bases, with 11 bases spanning the gap. CDR3 size: 13 residues. These records were also assigned to another study, of T cells of mothers and their children. That report notes: According to the study, all extracted RNA entered cDNA synthesis at around 1.4 ug per 15 ul. Persistent microchimeric T cell clones were not found at ~100 per million sensitivity.

What was sequenced was blood. The rearrangement links TRBV12-3 or TRBV12-4 to TRBJ2-7; TRBD2 is a possible D gene (6 bases). This TCR derives from a girl aged 2 to 9 in good health. CDR3: CASSLASANEQYF. The CDR3 region has the DNA TGTGCCAGCAGTTTGGCTAGCGCCAACGAGCAGTACTTC.